What follows are 12 T cell receptor beta chains derived from one specimen sequenced in a study of shared clonotypes between healthy human individuals. The protocol was immunoSEQ multiplex PCR, while the TCRdb copy is restricted to in-frame clones and leaves out a portion. The data show approximately 980,000 clones, 76% seen once. The specimen was memory CD4+ T cells sorted from blood. Subset indicated: CD45RA-negative fraction. The receptor source for this set is a man between 18 and 29 years old in good health.

Regarding this clone: Relative to the germline gene, one junction end is altered; a read error may explain this. V gene TRBV7-7 combines with J gene TRBJ2-5; tentatively, D is TRBD1 (5 bases). Looked up from germline, CDR1 is SSHAT and CDR2 is FNYEAQ (reference sequence). CDR3 length equals 14 residues. CDR3 amino acids: CASSAGHLAKTQYF. The CDR3 DNA reads as TGTGCTAGCAGCGCTGGACACTTGGCGAAGACCCAGTACTTC.

V usage is TRBV28 and J usage is TRBJ1-3, with 9 bases aligning to TRBD1. The CDR3 spans 17 residues. J gave up 1 base and V 3 bases, and 7 bases lay outside the gene matches. CDR1 and CDR2 (germline): MDHEN, SYDVKM. The CDR3 protein is CASSFGTGYLSGNTIYF. In DNA, the CDR3 is TGTGCCAGCAGTTTCGGGACAGGGTATTTGTCTGGAAACACCATATATTTT. Together with reference TRBV28 and TRBJ1-3, the CDR3 gives the full variable domain: DVKVTQSSRYLVKRTGEKVFLECVQDMDHENMFWYRQDPGLGLRLIYFSYDVKMKEKGDIPEGYSVSREKKERFSLILESASTNQTSMYLCASSFGTGYLSGNTIYFGEGSWLTVV.

The chain carries TRBV7-6 and TRBJ1-3, with D unresolved. Germline CDR1 and CDR2: SGHVS and FNYEAQ. V was pared by 4 bases and J by 0 bases, with 10 bases between. The length of the CDR3 is 15 residues. The CDR3 loop is CASSSTLNSGNTIYF. The CDR3 DNA reads TGTGCCAGCAGCTCTACACTTAACTCTGGAAACACCATATATTTT.

V usage is TRBV5-4 and J usage is TRBJ2-7; D call uncertain. V was trimmed by 0 bases and J by 6 bases, leaving 16 bases between them. The CDR3 has 15 amino acids. Germline values: CDR1 SGHNT, CDR2 YYREEE (reference sequence). CDR3 coding DNA: TGTGCCAGCAGCTTGGTTGGCCGGAATCTGGGCGAGCAGTACTTC. Translating it yields CASSLVGRNLGEQYF. Full variable domain (rest looked up from reference TRBV5-4 and TRBJ2-7): ETGVTQSPTHLIKTRGQQVTLRCSSQSGHNTVSWYQQALGQGPQFIFQYYREEENGRGNFPPRFSGLQFPNYSSELNVNALELDDSALYLCASSLVGRNLGEQYFGPGTRLTVT.

J is TRBJ1-2 and V is TRBV5-1; the match to TRBD1 covers 7 bases. Trimming took 0 bases from V and 5 from J; bases not matched to a gene: 7. Germline-derived CDR1 and CDR2 are SGHRS and YFSETQ. The CDR3 consists of 15 residues. The CDR3 spells CASSLVGGPLYGYTF. CDR3 coding DNA: TGCGCCAGCAGCTTGGTAGGGGGCCCTTTGTATGGCTACACCTTC.

The chain combines TRBV6-5 with TRBJ1-2; 9 bases line up with TRBD1. This CDR3 is built from 15 residues. V lost 5 bases and J lost 2; bases outside the gene matches: 6. The V gene's germline CDR1 is MNHEY and CDR2 SVGAGI. CDR3 residues: CASSRPGTGNYGYTF. The DNA for the CDR3 is TGTGCCAGCAGTCGACCCGGGACAGGGAACTATGGCTACACCTTC.

The chain uses TRBV18 and TRBJ1-1, with 8 bases lining up with TRBD1. Trimming at V came to 2 bases and at J to 3 bases, leaving 5 bases not matched to a gene. The germline V gene encodes CDR1 KGHSH and CDR2 LQKENI. This CDR3 contains 15 residues. The CDR3 is CASSPSQGAYTEAFF. CDR3 nucleotide sequence: TGTGCCAGCTCACCATCTCAGGGGGCTTACACTGAAGCTTTCTTT. Full variable domain (rest looked up from reference TRBV18 and TRBJ1-1): NAGVMQNPRHLVRRRGQEARLRCSPMKGHSHVYWYRQLPEEGLKFMVYLQKENIIDESGMPKERFSAEFPKEGPSILRIQQVVRGDSAAYFCASSPSQGAYTEAFFGQGTRLTVV.

Regarding this clone: The same CDR3 can be traced to other DNA sequences in this sample. This rearrangement joins TRBV5-1 to TRBJ2-7; no clear D gene. From germline, CDR1 is SGHRS and CDR2 YFSETQ. V gave up 3 bases and J gave up 4 bases, with 5 bases separating them. This CDR3 region has 11 residues. The CDR3 region is CASSSGYEQYF. The CDR3 nucleotides are TGCGCCAGCAGCTCTGGTTACGAGCAGTACTTC.

This chain connects TRBV6-5 to TRBJ2-2; 8 nucleotides match TRBD1. J gave up 4 bases and V 7 bases, and 5 bases lay outside the gene matches. CDR1 MNHEY and CDR2 SVGAGI come from the germline V gene. The CDR3 contains 14 residues. CDR3 in amino acids: CASTRTGLTGELFF. The DNA for the CDR3 is TGTGCCAGCACCCGGACAGGGCTCACCGGGGAGCTGTTTTTT.

Only a few counts were recorded for this clone. The chain carries TRBV10-3 and TRBJ1-5; D gene unclear. CDR3 size: 14 residues. Between the trimmed V and J ends, which lost 3 bases and 1 base, there was a span of 7 bases. Germline-derived CDR1 and CDR2 are ENHRY and SYGVKD. As DNA, the CDR3 is TGTGCCATCAGTGACAGGACGAGCAATCAGCCCCAGCATTTT. This sequence encodes CAISDRTSNQPQHF.

V gene TRBV29-1 combines with J gene TRBJ1-1; TRBD1 agrees at 7 bases. Losses at the gene ends were 4 bases for V and 2 bases for J; bases not matched to a gene: 7. The CDR3 length is 14 residues. CDR1 and CDR2 from the germline V gene are SQVTM and ANQGSEA. CDR3 coding DNA: TGCAGCGTTGCAGTCGGACAGGCCAACACTGAAGCTTTCTTT. Amino acid sequence: CSVAVGQANTEAFF.

The V and J genes are TRBV5-4 and TRBJ1-2; 8 bases are a match to TRBD1. The CDR3 runs to 13 residues. V trimming: 5 bases; J trimming: 7 bases; junction bases outside the gene matches: 7. Germline V gene sequence: CDR1 SGHNT, CDR2 YYREEE (reference sequence). CDR3 in amino acids: CASSPTGESGYTF. The CDR3 nucleotides are TGTGCCAGCAGTCCGACAGGGGAAAGTGGCTACACCTTC.